This TCR beta chain was observed in a study of T cells in Graves' hyperthyroidism and ophthalmopathy (dated by TCRdb to between 2018 and 2020). In the study overall: Peripheral blood was collected at initial diagnosis, before any treatment. To identify distinguishing TCR V-J signatures, a discovery cohort of about a hundred patients was used, comprising some 45 with Graves' ophthalmopathy and around 57 with stable Graves' hyperthyroidism. Prospective prediction of ophthalmopathy was tested in an independent validation cohort consisting of about 20 hyperthyroidism patients and some 17 patients who later progressed to ophthalmopathy. The 85 to 100 discovery patients were randomly split 7:3 into training and test sets. In roughly six Graves' hyperthyroidism patients, the study also compared T-cell repertoires from thyroid tissue with T-cell repertoires from blood. After blood sampling, hyperthyroidism patients were treated with methimazole at a starting dose of 30 mg daily, and ophthalmopathy patients were treated with high-dose intravenous methylprednisolone. According to the paper, TCR Vbeta CDR3 sequencing was carried out on roughly 130 peripheral blood samples, which came from 40 to 45 ophthalmopathy, around 74 hyperthyroidism and about 17 progressor patients.

Amplification of TCR beta CDR3 regions was carried out from RNA transcripts. The first round of RT-PCR for the TCR CDR3 was performed with the HTBI primer set and the Qiagen OneStep RT-PCR kit. A second multiplex PCR round built the libraries, followed by size selection and purification. The libraries were sequenced on an Illumina HiSeq2000 using paired-end 100 bp reads. Regarding the original processing steps: SOAPnuke was used to process the raw data, removing reads that contained adapters or uncalled bases, had a mean Phred below 15, or lacked an exact match to the constant primer or identifier. High-quality paired reads were merged with COPE v1.2.5, and unique nucleotide sequences were defined as clonotypes. MiTCR v1.1 was used to align clonotypes to the IMGT TRBV, TRBD and TRBJ reference segments. Analysis was restricted to V-J combinations with a frequency above 0.0001, which covered roughly 99% of repertoires. A TCS score was defined as the ratio of F50 (clonal expansion) to E x V (chaos), with BLOSUM62-based TCRdist applied between CDR3 peptides within each V-J. Welch's t-statistics and random forest reduced just over 500 V-J features to 13, which were used in a naive Bayes classifier (R e1071). TCRdb handled the public reads itself, with Q25 trimming in fastp and clone calling in MiXCR, and kept productive beta chains. Every entry covers one CDR3 protein and lists the most common genes and DNA from its rows. The V and J calls and clone size come from TCRdb's table, not from the authors' own analysis. This sample comprises 550,000 to 600,000 distinct CDR3 sequences, 12% to 15% of them detected only once. Less than 9% of the sample rests with the top ten.

This clonotype came up a few times. What antigen it recognizes has not been identified. Per-base quality was not reported, and no clone a single base away is much larger than it. Cut back by 4 bases and 0 bases, the V and J ends lie 25 bases apart. Inclusive of the bounding cysteine and phenylalanine, the CDR3 is 19 residues long. Only the CDR3 DNA stays, 57 bases, in frame from base 1. CDR1 and CDR2 were assigned from the germline V gene as SGDLS and YYNGEE. Moderately to severely active disease, a Clinical Activity Score of at least 3, a NOSPECS grade of at least 4, and a duration under 3 months were present in ophthalmopathy patients. Any patient with an uncontrolled infection, another autoimmune disease, pregnancy or lactation was excluded. Diagnoses relied on clinical symptoms, serum thyroxine and TRAb, thyroid ultrasound and orbital computed tomography. Ficoll-Paque density gradient centrifugation was used to isolate PBMCs from 9.5 to 10 ml of fresh peripheral blood. Total RNA was extracted using Trizol reagent, and RNA quality was assessed on an Agilent 2100 Bioanalyzer.

What the study reported, not specific to this receptor: In validation, progression to ophthalmopathy was predicted by the model with about 70% sensitivity and 72.22% specificity, a median of roughly 6 months before onset. Sample size was not statistically predetermined, and blinding of investigators to group allocation was not performed. Blood samples also contained most of the expanded thyroid clonotypes (frequency above 0.001), which suggests that blood repertoires may reflect thyroid immune responses. Ophthalmopathy was separated from stable hyperthyroidism by a 13 V-J signature model, with around 88% sensitivity and around 81% specificity obtained in cross-validation and 80%/75% obtained in testing.

This receptor was obtained from a woman between 18 and 29 years old with Graves' ophthalmopathy. This chain joins TRBV9 to TRBJ1-1, with a weak D call of TRBD1 (6 bases match). Material for sequencing was blood. The DNA sequence reads TGTGCCAGCAGCCCCCGTGGAACAGGGAGGGTTGCCCTGAACACTGAAGCTTTCTTT. It codes for CASSPRGTGRVALNTEAFF.